The T cell receptor beta chain described here comes from a study of blood T cell repertoires in COVID-19 (dated by TCRdb to about 2020). Study-level background: Collaborator samples came from the United States, Italy and Spain and covered acute and convalescent phases of COVID-19. HLA class I and class II types, where available, came from metadata supplied by the sample provider rather than from assay-based typing. The prospective study material was composed of cDNA or gDNA derived from T cells, B-cell-depleted T cells, or PBMCs. The samples were drawn from two sources: the first 160 participants of the ongoing ImmuneRACE study, and 1,200 or so subjects contributed by 6 global collaborators. The repertoires were released in a freely available public database meant as a resource for research on the immune response to SARS-CoV-2. Sample metadata almost always included a de-identified subject ID, COVID-19 status, age in years and sex. Deeply sampled blood TCRbeta repertoires from subjects exposed to, actively infected with, or recovered from COVID-19 were included in the dataset. Study-level results and caveats: The quantity of clinical and demographic metadata differed by source and by participant and was supplied without curation.

Note on this clone: Its specific antigen is unknown. Qualities for individual bases were not recorded, and no much larger clone is one base off.

The immunoSEQ Assay, a bias-controlled multiplex PCR, was used to amplify TCRbeta CDR3 regions from genomic DNA. In the source study's methods: The number of nucleated cells in each sample was estimated from the amplification of reference gene primers within the assay. To quantify the absolute abundance of each unique TCRbeta CDR3 rearrangement, sequence reads were collapsed and filtered. For each sample, productive Simpson clonality was calculated as the square root of Simpson's diversity index over productive rearrangements. The immuneACCESS repertoire file appears here via TCRdb, limited to in-frame rearrangements. These files lack a portion of the clones; in checked studies, under half of the deficit traces to unresolved V genes, and the cause of the others is not known. Clonal size and the V and J genes are those of that table, whereas D and trimming came from the DNA. This sample gives 140,000 to 150,000 clones in total; roughly 90% of them show up just once. The leading ten clones occupy around 4.2% of the sample.

Reading from cysteine to phenylalanine, the CDR3 counts 14 amino acids. This entry keeps only the CDR3 DNA: 42 bases, framed from base 1. CDR1 PRHDT and CDR2 FYEKMQ were looked up in the germline V gene (reference sequence). The germline V end is reduced by 4 bases and the J end by 6 bases; junction bases left unmatched: 3. Enrolling through a virtual design, the prospective study's participants ranged in age from roughly 18 to 95 years and lived across roughly 23 United States geographic areas. Cohort assignment in the prospective study relied on participant-reported clinical history from a screening survey and a study questionnaire. ImmuneRACE Cohort 3 recovered participants were defined by two consecutive negative NP/OP PCR tests, healthcare professional clearance, or symptom resolution. In the prospective study, mobile phlebotomists collected whole blood, serum and a nasopharyngeal or oropharyngeal swab from each participant. Over a roughly two-month period, participants in the prospective study had the option of providing additional blood draws and questionnaires. Blood samples from the prospective study were shipped frozen or at room temperature prior to DNA extraction.

The sample was PBMCs or T cells enriched from blood (not recorded which). The V and J segments used are TRBV13 and TRBJ2-1; TRBD1 agrees with 10 junctional bases. The clonotype originates from a man between 50 and 59 years old who had recovered from COVID-19. The nucleotide sequence reads TGTGCCAGCAGCTCCGGGACAGGGGTCAATGAGCAGTTCTTC. This is translated as CASSSGTGVNEQFF.